This T cell receptor (beta chain) is drawn from a study of shared clonotypes between healthy human individuals. Turning to the study itself: Donors had three CD4 naive, three CD4 memory, two CD8 naive and one CD8 memory plate apiece. General study findings and limits: Tissue TCR repertoires likely differ from these blood-only repertoires.

The CDR3 consists of 17 residues. The V gene end was trimmed by 4 bases and the J gene end by 4 bases; junction bases not matched to a gene: 10. Germline-derived CDR1 and CDR2 are SGHRS and YFSETQ. Worth noting for this clone: The antigen remains unidentified.

Libraries were prepared by immunoSEQ multiplex PCR; TCRdb keeps only in-frame clonotypes and omits some of them. In the table there are about 2.4 million clones, under 95% of which are singletons. This receptor was taken from a man aged 18 to 29 in good health. Some clones in this sample may be carry-over from other donors' samples. The sample taken for sequencing was naive CD4+ T cells from PBMCs. Subset here: CD45RA+ positively selected. The genes are TRBV5-1 and TRBJ2-1, with 11 bases fitting TRBD2. CDR3 sequence (DNA): TGCGCCAGCAGCCCAGACGGCGGGACTAGCGGTTACAATGAGCAGTTCTTC. Its protein is CASSPDGGTSGYNEQFF.